This T cell receptor beta chain was observed in a study of blood T cell repertoires in COVID-19. Study information: Donors in the United States, Italy and Spain gave samples during acute or convalescent COVID-19. From T cells, B-cell-depleted T cells, or PBMCs came the material, which was cDNA or gDNA.

As handled by the study authors: Amplification of reference gene primers provided the estimated nucleated cell counts. Assay: immunoSEQ multiplex PCR; the TCRdb copy retains only in-frame clones and omits some. That table furnishes V, J and clone size, whereas the DNA furnished D and trimming. The sample has 95,000 to 150,000 clones; around 77% are singletons. Sequenced sample: peripheral blood. The TCR was taken from a human donor in a cohort sampled during active COVID-19.

CDR3 sequence (DNA): TGTGCCAGCAGTTCTGCGGCCTTATACGAGCAGTACTTC. Its translation is CASSSAALYEQYF. The V call is TRBV28, the J call TRBJ2-7; no definite D call. The CDR3 has 13 amino acids. V was cut by 4 bases and J by 4 bases, with 11 bases left in between. The germline CDR1 and CDR2 sequences are MDHEN and SYDVKM.